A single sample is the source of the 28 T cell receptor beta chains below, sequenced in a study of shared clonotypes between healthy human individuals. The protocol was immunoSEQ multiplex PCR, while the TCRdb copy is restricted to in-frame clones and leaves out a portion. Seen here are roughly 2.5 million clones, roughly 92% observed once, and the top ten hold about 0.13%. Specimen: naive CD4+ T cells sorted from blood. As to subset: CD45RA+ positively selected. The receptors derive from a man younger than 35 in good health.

The CDR3, as DNA: TGCGCCAGCAGCCAAATCGGGACAGGGACATCACCCCTCCACTTT. Amino acids: CASSQIGTGTSPLHF. The J gene is TRBJ1-6, the V gene TRBV4-1, with 9 bases that match TRBD1. V dropped 2 bases and J dropped 10; count of bases not matched to a gene: 6. CDR1 and CDR2 from the germline V gene are MGHRA and YSYEKL. The CDR3 has 15 residues.

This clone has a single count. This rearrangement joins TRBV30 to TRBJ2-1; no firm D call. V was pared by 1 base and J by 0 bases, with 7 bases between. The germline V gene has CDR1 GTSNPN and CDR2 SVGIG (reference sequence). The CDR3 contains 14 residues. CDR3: CAWSEQSSYNEQFF. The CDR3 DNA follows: TGTGCCTGGAGTGAGCAGAGCTCCTACAATGAGCAGTTCTTC.

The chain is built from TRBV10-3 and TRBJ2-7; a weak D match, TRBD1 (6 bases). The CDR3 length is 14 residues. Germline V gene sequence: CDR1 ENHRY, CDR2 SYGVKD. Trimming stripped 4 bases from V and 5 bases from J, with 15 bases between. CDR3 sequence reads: CAISVRQGIDEQYF. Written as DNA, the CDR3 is TGTGCCATCAGTGTAAGGCAGGGGATCGACGAGCAGTACTTC.

CDR3 sequence reads: CASSSAGVVSGANVLTF. CDR3 sequence (DNA): TGTGCCAGCAGTTCCGCCGGGGTAGTCTCTGGGGCCAACGTCCTGACTTTC. The chain combines TRBV27 with TRBJ2-6, with a possible D match to TRBD2 (5 bases). Germline V gene lookup returns CDR1 MNHEY and CDR2 SMNVEV (reference sequence). CDR3 length: 17 amino acids. Trimming removed 4 bases from V and 0 bases from J, with 13 bases in between.

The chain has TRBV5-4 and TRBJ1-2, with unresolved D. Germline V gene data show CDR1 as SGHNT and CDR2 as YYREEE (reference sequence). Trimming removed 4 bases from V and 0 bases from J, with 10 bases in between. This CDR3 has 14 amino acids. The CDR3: CASSPGGTNYGYTF. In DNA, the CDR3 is TGTGCCAGCAGCCCAGGAGGGACTAACTATGGCTACACCTTC.

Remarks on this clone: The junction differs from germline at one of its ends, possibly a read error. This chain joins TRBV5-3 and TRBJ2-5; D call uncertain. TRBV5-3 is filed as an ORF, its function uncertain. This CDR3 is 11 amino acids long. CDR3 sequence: CASSLMGTQYF. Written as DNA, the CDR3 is TGTGCCAGCAGCTTGATGGGGACCCAGTACTTC.

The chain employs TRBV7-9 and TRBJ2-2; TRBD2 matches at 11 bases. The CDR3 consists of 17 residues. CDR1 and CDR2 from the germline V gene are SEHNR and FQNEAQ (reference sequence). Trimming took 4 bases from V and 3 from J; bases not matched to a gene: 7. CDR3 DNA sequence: TGTGCCAGCAGCTCGACCGGGACTAGCGGTTACACCGGGGAGCTGTTTTTT. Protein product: CASSSTGTSGYTGELFF.

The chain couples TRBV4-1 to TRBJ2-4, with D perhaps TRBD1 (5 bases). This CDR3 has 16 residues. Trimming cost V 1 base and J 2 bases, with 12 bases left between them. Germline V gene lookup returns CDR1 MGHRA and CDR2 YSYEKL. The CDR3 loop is CASSQVPTVPKNIQYF. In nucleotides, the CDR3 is TGCGCCAGCAGCCAAGTTCCGACAGTTCCCAAAAACATTCAGTACTTC.

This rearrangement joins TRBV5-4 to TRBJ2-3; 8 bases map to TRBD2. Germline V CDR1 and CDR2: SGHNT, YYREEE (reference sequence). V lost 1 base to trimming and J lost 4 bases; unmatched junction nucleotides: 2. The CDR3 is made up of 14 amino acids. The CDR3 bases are TGTGCCAGCAGCTTGAAAGCGGGAGCAGATACGCAGTATTTT. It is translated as CASSLKAGADTQYF. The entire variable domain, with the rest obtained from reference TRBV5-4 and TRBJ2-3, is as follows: ETGVTQSPTHLIKTRGQQVTLRCSSQSGHNTVSWYQQALGQGPQFIFQYYREEENGRGNFPPRFSGLQFPNYSSELNVNALELDDSALYLCASSLKAGADTQYFGPGTRLTVL.

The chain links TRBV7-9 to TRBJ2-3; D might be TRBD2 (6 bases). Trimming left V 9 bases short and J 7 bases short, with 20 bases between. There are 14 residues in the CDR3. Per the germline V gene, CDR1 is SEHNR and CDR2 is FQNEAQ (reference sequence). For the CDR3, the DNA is TGTGCCAGTTTACGGGCGGGGCCCGGTAATACGCAGTATTTT. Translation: CASLRAGPGNTQYF. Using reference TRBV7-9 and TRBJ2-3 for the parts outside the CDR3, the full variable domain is DTGVSQNPRHKITKRGQNVTFRCDPISEHNRLYWYRQTLGQGPEFLTYFQNEAQLEKSRLLSDRFSAERPKGSFSTLEIQRTEQGDSAMYLCASLRAGPGNTQYFGPGTRLTVL.

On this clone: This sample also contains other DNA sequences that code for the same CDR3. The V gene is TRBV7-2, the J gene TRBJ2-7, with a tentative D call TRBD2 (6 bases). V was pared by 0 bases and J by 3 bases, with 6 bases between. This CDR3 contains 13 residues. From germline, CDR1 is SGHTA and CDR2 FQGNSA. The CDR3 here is CASSLAGGYEQYF. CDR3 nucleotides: TGTGCCAGCAGCTTAGCCGGGGGCTACGAGCAGTACTTC.

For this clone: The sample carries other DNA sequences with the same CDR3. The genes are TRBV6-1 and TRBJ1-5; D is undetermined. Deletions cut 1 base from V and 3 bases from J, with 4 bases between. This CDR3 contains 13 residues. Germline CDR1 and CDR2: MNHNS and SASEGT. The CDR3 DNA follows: TGTGCCAGCAGTGAAGTGATCAATCAGCCCCAGCATTTT. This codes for CASSEVINQPQHF.

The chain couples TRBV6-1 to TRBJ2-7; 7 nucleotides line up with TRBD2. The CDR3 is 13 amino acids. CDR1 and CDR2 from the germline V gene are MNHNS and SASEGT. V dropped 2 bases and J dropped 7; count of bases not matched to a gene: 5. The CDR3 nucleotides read TGTGCCAGCAGTGAACTAGCGGCCTGGGAGCAGTACTTC. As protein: CASSELAAWEQYF.

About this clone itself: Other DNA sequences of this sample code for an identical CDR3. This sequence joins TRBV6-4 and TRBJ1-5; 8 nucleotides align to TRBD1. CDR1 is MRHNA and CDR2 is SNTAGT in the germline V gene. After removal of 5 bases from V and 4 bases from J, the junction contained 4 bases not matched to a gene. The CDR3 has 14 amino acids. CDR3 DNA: TGTGCCAGCAGTCCACAGGGGGGTAATCAGCCCCAGCATTTT. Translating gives CASSPQGGNQPQHF.

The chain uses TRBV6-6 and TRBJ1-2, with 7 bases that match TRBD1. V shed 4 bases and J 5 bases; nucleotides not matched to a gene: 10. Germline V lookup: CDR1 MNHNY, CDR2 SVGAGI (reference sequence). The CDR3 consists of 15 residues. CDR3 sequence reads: CASSSGQRSPYGYTF. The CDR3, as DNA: TGTGCCAGCAGTTCGGGACAGCGGTCTCCTTATGGCTACACCTTC.

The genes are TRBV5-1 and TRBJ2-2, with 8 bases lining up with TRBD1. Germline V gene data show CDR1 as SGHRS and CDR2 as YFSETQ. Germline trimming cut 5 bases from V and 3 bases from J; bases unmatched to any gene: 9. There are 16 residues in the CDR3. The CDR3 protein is CASRGGAGGDTGELFF. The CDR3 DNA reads TGCGCCAGCAGAGGTGGGGCAGGGGGCGACACCGGGGAGCTGTTTTTT.

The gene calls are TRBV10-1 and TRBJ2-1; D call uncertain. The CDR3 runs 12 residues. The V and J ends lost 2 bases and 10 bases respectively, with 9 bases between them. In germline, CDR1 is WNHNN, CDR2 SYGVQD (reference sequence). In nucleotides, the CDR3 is TGCGCCAGCAGTGAGGGTCGTTGGGAGCAGTTCTTC. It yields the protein CASSEGRWEQFF.

CDR3 nucleotides: TGTGCCAGCAGCTTGGGGCCTAACTCTGGGGCCAACGTCCTGACTTTC. Translated: CASSLGPNSGANVLTF. The chain couples TRBV5-5 to TRBJ2-6; no clear D. V was trimmed by 0 bases and J by 0 bases, leaving 7 bases between them. This CDR3 has 16 amino acids. The germline V gene has CDR1 SGHKS and CDR2 YYEKEE (reference sequence). Together with reference TRBV5-5 and TRBJ2-6, the CDR3 gives the full variable domain: DAGVTQSPTHLIKTRGQQVTLRCSPISGHKSVSWYQQVLGQGPQFIFQYYEKEERGRGNFPDRFSARQFPNYSSELNVNALLLGDSALYLCASSLGPNSGANVLTFGAGSRLTVL.

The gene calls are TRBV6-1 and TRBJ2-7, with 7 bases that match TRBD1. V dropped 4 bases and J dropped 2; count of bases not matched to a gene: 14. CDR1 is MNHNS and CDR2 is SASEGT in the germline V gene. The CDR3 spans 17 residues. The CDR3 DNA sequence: TGTGCCAGCAGTGGAGGAAGAGGGACAGCGGAGGCCTACGAGCAGTACTTC. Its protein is CASSGGRGTAEAYEQYF.

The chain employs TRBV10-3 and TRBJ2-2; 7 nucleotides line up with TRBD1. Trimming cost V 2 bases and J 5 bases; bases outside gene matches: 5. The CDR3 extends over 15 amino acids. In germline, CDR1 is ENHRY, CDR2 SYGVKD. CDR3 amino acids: CAISETAGGTGELFF. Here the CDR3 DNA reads TGTGCCATCAGTGAGACCGCAGGGGGAACCGGGGAGCTGTTTTTT.

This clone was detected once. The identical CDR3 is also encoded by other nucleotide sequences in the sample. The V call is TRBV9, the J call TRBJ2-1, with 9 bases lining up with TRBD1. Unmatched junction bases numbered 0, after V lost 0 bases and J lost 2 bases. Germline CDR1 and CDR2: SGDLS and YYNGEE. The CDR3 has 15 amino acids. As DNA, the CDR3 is TGTGCCAGCAGCGTAGGACAGGGGGCCTACAATGAGCAGTTCTTC. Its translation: CASSVGQGAYNEQFF.

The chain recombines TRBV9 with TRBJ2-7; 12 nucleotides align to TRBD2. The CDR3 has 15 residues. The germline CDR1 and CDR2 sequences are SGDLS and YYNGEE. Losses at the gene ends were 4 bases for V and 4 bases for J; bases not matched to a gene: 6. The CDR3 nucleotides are TGTGCCAGCAGCCCCGGACTAGCGGGGTCTTACGAGCAGTACTTC. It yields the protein CASSPGLAGSYEQYF.

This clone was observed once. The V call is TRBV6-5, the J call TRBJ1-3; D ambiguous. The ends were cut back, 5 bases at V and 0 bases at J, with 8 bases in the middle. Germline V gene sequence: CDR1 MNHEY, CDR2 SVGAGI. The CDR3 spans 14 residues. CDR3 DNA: TGTGCCAGCAGTCACCCCGACTCTGGAAACACCATATATTTT. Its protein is CASSHPDSGNTIYF.

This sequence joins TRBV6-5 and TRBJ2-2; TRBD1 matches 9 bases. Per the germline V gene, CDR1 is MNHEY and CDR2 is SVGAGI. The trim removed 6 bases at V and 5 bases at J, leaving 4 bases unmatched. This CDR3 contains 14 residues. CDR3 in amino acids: CASRRDRATGELFF. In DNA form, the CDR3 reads TGTGCCAGCAGACGGGACAGGGCGACCGGGGAGCTGTTTTTT.

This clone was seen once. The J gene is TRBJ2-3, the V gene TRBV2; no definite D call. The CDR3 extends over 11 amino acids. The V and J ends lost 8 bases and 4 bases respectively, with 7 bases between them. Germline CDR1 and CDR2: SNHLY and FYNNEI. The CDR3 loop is CASVVADTQYF. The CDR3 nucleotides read TGTGCCAGCGTGGTCGCAGATACGCAGTATTTT.

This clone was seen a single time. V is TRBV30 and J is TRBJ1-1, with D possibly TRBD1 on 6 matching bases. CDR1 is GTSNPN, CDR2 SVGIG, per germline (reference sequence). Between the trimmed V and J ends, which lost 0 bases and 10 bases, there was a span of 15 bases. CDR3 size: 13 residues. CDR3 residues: CAWSVSTAGAAFF. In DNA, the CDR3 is TGTGCCTGGAGTGTATCGACGGCGGGGGCAGCTTTCTTT. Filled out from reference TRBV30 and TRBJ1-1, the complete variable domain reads SQTIHQWPATLVQPVGSPLSLECTVEGTSNPNLYWYRQAAGRGLQLLFYSVGIGQISSEVPQNLSASRPQDRQFILSSKKLLLSDSGFYLCAWSVSTAGAAFFGQGTRLTVV.

The CDR3 protein is CASSQRTITMGTGLHEQYF. CDR3 DNA sequence: TGCGCCAGCAGCCAAAGAACTATAACTATGGGGACAGGGTTACACGAGCAGTACTTC. V usage is TRBV4-1 and J usage is TRBJ2-7, with 9 bases lining up with TRBD1. CDR1 is MGHRA, CDR2 YSYEKL, per germline. This CDR3 is 19 amino acids long. V trimming: 2 bases; J trimming: 5 bases; junction bases outside the gene matches: 19.

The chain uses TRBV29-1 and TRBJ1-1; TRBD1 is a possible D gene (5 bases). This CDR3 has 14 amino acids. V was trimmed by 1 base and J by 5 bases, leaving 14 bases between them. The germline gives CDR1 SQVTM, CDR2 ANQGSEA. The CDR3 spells CSVEVRGWKTEAFF. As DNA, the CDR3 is TGCAGCGTTGAAGTTCGGGGGTGGAAGACTGAAGCTTTCTTT. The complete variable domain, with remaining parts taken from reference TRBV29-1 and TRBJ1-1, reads SAVISQKPSRDICQRGTSLTIQCQVDSQVTMMFWYRQQPGQSLTLIATANQGSEATYESGFVIDKFPISRPNLTFSTLTVSNMSPEDSSIYLCSVEVRGWKTEAFFGQGTRLTVV.